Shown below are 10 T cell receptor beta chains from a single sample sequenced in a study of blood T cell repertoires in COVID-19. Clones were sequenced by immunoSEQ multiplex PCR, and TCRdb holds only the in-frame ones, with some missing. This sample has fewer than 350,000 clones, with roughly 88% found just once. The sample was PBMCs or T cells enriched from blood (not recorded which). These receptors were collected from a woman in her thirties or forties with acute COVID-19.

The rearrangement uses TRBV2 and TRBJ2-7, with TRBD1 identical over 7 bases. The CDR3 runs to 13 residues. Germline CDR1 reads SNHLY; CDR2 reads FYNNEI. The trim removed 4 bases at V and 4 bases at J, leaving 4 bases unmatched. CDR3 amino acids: CASSGTGGYEQYF. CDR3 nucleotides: TGTGCCAGCAGTGGGACAGGCGGGTACGAGCAGTACTTC.

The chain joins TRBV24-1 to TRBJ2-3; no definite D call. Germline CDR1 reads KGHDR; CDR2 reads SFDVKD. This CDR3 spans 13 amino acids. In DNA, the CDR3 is TGTTCTGCGGCCACCTCTGGCACAGATACGCAGTATTTT. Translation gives CSAATSGTDTQYF.

Written as DNA, the CDR3 is TGTGCCAGTCTTAGTACGGGACAGGCGGCCGCAGCTTTCTTT. This gives the protein CASLSTGQAAAAFF. This chain joins TRBV19 and TRBJ1-1; TRBD1 agrees at 8 bases. J gave up 10 bases and V 8 bases, and 15 bases lay outside the gene matches. The CDR3 consists of 14 residues. Germline V gene sequence: CDR1 LNHDA, CDR2 SQIVND (reference sequence). The variable domain in full, with the rest retrieved from reference TRBV19 and TRBJ1-1, is DGGITQSPKYLFRKEGQNVTLSCEQNLNHDAMYWYRQDPGQGLRLIYYSQIVNDFQKGDIAEGYSVSREKKESFPLTVTSAQKNPTAFYLCASLSTGQAAAAFFGQGTRLTVV.

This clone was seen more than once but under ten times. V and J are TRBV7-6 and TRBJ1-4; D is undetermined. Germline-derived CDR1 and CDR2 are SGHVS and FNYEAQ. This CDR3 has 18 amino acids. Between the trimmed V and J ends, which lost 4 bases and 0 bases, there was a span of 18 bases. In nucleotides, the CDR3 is TGTGCCAGCAGCTCCGCCATAATCCGAAGAGCAACTAATGAAAAACTGTTTTTT. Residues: CASSSAIIRRATNEKLFF.

Here the CDR3 DNA reads TGTGCCAGCAGCTTAACGCCGGGAGAGAACTACGAGCAGTACTTC. Protein sequence: CASSLTPGENYEQYF. The V gene is TRBV7-3, the J gene TRBJ2-7; a weak D match, TRBD2 (6 bases). Germline CDR1 and CDR2: SGHTA and FQGTGA. The CDR3 sequence is 15 residues long. Trimming left V 0 bases short and J 3 bases short, with 12 bases between.

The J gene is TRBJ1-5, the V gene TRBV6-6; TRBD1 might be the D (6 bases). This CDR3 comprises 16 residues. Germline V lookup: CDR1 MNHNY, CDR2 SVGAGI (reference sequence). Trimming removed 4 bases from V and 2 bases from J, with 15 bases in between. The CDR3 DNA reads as TGTGCCAGCAGTTCACAGGGAGGGTACGGCAATCAGCCCCAGCATTTT. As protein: CASSSQGGYGNQPQHF.

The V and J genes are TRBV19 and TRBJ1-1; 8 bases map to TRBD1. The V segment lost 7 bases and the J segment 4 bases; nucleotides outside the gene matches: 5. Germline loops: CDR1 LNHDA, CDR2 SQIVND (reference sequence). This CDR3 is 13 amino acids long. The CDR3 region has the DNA TGTGCCAGTACTATTGACAGGGGCACTGAAGCTTTCTTT. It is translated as CASTIDRGTEAFF.

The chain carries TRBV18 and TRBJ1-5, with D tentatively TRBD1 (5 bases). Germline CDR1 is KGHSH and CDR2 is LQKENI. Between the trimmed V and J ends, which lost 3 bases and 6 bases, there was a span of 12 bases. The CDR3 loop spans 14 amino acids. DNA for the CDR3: TGTGCCAGCTCACCGGCCAGGGTAGGTCAGCCCCAGCATTTT. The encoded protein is CASSPARVGQPQHF.

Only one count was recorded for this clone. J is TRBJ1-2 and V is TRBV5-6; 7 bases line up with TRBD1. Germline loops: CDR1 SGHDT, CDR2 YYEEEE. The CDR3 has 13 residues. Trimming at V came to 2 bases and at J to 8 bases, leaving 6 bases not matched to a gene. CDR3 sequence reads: CASSFTGTDGYTF. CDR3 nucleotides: TGTGCCAGCAGCTTTACGGGGACAGACGGCTACACCTTC.

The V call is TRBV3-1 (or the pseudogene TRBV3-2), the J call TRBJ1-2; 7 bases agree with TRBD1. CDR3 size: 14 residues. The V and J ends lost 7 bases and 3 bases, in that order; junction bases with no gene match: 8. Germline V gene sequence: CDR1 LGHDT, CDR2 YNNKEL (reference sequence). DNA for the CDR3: TGTGCCAGCAACCGACAGGGAATAGACTATGGCTACACCTTC. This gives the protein CASNRQGIDYGYTF.